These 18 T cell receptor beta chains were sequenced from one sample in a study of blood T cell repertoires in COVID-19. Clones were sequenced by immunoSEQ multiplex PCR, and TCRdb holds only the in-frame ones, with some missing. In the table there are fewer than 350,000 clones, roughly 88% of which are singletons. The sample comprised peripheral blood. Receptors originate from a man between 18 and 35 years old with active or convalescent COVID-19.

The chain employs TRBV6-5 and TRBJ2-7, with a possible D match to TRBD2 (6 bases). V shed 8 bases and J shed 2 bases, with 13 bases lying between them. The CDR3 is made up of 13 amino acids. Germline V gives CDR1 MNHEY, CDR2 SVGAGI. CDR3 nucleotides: TGTGCCAGCTCATGGGGAGGAGCCTACGAGCAGTACTTC. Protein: CASSWGGAYEQYF.

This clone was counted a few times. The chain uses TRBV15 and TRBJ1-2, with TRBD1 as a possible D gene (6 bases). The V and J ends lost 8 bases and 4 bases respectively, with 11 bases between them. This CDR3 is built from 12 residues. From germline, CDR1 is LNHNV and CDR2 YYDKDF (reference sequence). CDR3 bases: TGTGCCACCCAGGACAGTCTCTATGGCTACACCTTC. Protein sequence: CATQDSLYGYTF.

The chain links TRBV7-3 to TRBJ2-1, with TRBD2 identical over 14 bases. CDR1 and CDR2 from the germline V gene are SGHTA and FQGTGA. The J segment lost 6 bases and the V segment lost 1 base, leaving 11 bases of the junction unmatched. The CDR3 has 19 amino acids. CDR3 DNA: TGTGCCAGCAGCTTAAGTGGACTAGCGGGGGGCCGGTTTCTCAATGAGCAGTTCTTC. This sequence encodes CASSLSGLAGGRFLNEQFF.

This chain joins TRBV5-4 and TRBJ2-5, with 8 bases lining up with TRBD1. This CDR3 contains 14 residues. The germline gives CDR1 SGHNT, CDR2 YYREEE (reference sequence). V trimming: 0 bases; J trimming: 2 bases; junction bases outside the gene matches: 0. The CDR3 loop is CASSLGTGQETQYF. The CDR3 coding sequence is TGTGCCAGCAGCTTGGGGACAGGGCAAGAGACCCAGTACTTC.

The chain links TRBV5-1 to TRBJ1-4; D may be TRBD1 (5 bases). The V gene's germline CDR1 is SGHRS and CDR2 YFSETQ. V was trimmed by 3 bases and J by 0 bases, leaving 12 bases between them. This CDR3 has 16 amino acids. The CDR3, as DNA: TGCGCCAGCAGCTCAGGGTCGGGGGCAACTAATGAAAAACTGTTTTTT. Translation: CASSSGSGATNEKLFF.

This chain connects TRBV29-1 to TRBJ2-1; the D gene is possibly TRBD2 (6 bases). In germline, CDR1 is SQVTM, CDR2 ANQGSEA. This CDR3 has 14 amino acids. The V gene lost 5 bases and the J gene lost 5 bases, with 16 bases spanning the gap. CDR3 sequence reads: CSVLSPRGNNEQFF. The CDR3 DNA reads TGCAGCGTTTTATCCCCGCGGGGCAACAATGAGCAGTTCTTC.

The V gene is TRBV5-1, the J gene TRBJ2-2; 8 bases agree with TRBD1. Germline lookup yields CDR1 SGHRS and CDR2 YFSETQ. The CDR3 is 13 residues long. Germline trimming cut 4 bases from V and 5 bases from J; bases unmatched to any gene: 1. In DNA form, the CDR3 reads TGCGCCAGCAGCACAGGGGGTACCGGGGAGCTGTTTTTT. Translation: CASSTGGTGELFF. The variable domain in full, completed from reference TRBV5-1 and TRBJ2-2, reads KAGVTQTPRYLIKTRGQQVTLSCSPISGHRSVSWYQQTPGQGLQFLFEYFSETQRNKGNFPGRFSGRQFSNSRSEMNVSTLELGDSALYLCASSTGGTGELFFGEGSRLTVL.

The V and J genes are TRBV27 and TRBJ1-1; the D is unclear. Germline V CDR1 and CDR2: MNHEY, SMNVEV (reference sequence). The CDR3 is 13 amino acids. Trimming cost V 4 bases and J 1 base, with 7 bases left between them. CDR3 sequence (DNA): TGTGCCAGCAGTTCAACAAGGAACACTGAAGCTTTCTTT. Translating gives CASSSTRNTEAFF.

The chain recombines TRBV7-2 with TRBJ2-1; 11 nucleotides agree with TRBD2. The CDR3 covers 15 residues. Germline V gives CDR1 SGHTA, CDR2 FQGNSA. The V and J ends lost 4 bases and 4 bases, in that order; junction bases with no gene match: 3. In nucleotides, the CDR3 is TGTGCCAGCAGCTCCCTAGCGGGGGGATACAATGAGCAGTTCTTC. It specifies CASSSLAGGYNEQFF.

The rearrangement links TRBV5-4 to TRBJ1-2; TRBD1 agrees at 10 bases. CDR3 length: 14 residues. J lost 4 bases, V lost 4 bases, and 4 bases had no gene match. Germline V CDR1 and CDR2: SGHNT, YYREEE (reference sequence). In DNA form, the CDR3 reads TGTGCCAGCAGCCCGGACAGGGGGAGCTATGGCTACACCTTC. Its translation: CASSPDRGSYGYTF. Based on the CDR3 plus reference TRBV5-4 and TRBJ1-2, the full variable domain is ETGVTQSPTHLIKTRGQQVTLRCSSQSGHNTVSWYQQALGQGPQFIFQYYREEENGRGNFPPRFSGLQFPNYSSELNVNALELDDSALYLCASSPDRGSYGYTFGSGTRLTVV.

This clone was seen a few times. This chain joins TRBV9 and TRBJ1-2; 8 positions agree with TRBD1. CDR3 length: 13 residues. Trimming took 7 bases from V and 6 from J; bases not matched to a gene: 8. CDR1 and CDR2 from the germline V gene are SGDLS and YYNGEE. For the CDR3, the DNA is TGTGCCAGCGGAGACAGGGGCGTAGATGGCTACACCTTC. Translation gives CASGDRGVDGYTF.

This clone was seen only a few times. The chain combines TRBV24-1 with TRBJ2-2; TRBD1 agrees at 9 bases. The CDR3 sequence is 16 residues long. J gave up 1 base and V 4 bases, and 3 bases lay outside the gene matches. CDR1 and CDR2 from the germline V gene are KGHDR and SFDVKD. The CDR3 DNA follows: TGTGCCACCAGTGAATCGGGACAGGGGAACACCGGGGAGCTGTTTTTT. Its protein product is CATSESGQGNTGELFF.

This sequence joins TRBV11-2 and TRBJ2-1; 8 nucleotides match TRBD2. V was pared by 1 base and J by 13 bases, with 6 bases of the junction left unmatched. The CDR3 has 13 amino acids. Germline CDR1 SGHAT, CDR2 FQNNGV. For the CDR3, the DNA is TGTGCCAGCAGCTTAGTGCTAGCGGGCTATCAGTTCTTC. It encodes CASSLVLAGYQFF.

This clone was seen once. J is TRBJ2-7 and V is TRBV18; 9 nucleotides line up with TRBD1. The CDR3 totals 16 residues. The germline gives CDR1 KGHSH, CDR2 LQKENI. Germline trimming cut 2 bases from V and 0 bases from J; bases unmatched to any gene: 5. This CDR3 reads CASSPMTGGSSYEQYF. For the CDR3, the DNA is TGTGCCAGCTCACCAATGACAGGGGGAAGCTCCTACGAGCAGTACTTC. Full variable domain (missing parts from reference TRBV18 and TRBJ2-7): NAGVMQNPRHLVRRRGQEARLRCSPMKGHSHVYWYRQLPEEGLKFMVYLQKENIIDESGMPKERFSAEFPKEGPSILRIQQVVRGDSAAYFCASSPMTGGSSYEQYFGPGTRLTVT.

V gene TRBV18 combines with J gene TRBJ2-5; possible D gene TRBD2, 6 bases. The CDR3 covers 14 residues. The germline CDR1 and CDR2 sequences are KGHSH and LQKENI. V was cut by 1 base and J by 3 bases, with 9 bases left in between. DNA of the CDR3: TGTGCCAGCTCACCACGGGGGGAAGAAGAGACCCAGTACTTC. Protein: CASSPRGEEETQYF.

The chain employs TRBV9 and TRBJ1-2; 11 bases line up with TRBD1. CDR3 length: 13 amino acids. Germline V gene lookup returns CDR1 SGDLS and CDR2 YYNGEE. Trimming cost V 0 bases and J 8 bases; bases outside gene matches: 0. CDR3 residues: CASSVGTGGGYTF. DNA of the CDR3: TGTGCCAGCAGCGTAGGGACAGGGGGCGGCTACACCTTC.

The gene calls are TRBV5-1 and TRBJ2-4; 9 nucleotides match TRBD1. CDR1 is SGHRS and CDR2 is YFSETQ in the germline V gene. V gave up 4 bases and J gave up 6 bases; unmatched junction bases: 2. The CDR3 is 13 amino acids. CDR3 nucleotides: TGCGCCAGCAGCACGGGACAGGGAAACATTCAGTACTTC. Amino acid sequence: CASSTGQGNIQYF.

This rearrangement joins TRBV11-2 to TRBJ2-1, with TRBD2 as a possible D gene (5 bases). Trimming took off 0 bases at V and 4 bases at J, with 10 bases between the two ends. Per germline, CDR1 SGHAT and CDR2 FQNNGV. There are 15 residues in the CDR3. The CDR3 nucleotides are TGTGCCAGCAGCTTAGACCGGGGTTCTTACAATGAGCAGTTCTTC. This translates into CASSLDRGSYNEQFF.